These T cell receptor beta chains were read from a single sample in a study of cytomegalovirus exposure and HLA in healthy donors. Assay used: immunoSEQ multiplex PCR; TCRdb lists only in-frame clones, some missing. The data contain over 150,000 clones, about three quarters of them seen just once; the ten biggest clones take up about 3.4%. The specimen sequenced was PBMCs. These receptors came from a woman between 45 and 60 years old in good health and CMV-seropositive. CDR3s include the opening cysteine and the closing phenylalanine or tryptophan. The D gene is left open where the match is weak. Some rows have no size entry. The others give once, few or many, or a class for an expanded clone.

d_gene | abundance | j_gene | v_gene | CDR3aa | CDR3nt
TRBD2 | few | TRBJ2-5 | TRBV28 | CASSLREPETQYF | TGTGCCAGCAGTTTGCGGGAGCCTGAGACCCAGTACTTC
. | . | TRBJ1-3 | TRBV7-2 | CASSLVPGTGNTIYF | TGTGCCAGCAGCTTAGTGCCAGGGACTGGAAACACCATATATTTT
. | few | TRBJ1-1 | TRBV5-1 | CASSFSHQGTEAFF | TGCGCCAGCAGCTTTTCGCACCAGGGGACTGAAGCTTTCTTT
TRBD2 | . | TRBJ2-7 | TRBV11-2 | CASSLDLSAGGLWEQYF | TGTGCCAGCAGCTTAGACCTCTCCGCGGGGGGGCTGTGGGAGCAGTACTTC
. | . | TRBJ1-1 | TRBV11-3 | CASSLEGLQARMNTEAFF | TGTGCCAGCAGCTTAGAAGGACTACAGGCGAGGATGAACACTGAAGCTTTCTTT
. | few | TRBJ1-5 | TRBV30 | CAWSAGFGQPQHF | TGTGCCTGGAGTGCGGGGTTCGGTCAGCCCCAGCATTTT
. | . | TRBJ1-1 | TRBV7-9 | CASSPAGGTEAFF | TGTGCCAGCAGCCCCGCGGGGGGGACTGAAGCTTTCTTT
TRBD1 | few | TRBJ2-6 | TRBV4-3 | CASSQDRRGPLSGANVLTF | TGCGCCAGCAGCCAAGATCGAAGGGGGCCCCTGTCTGGGGCCAACGTCCTGACTTTC
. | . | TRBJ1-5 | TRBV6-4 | CASSDDGNQPQHF | TGTGCCAGCAGCGATGACGGGAATCAGCCCCAGCATTTT
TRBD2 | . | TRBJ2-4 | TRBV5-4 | CASSLGGTSGLAKNIQYF | TGTGCCAGCAGCTTGGGGGGGACTAGCGGTTTAGCCAAAAACATTCAGTACTTC
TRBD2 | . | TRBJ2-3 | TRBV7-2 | CASSRTGTSPTDTQYF | TGTGCCAGCAGCCGTACCGGGACTAGCCCCACAGATACGCAGTATTTT
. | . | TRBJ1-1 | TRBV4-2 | CASSQDRTTVNTEAFF | TGTGCCAGCAGCCAAGACCGGACAACCGTCAACACTGAAGCTTTCTTT
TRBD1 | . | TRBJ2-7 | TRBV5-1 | CASSLGQGAYEQYF | TGCGCCAGCAGCTTGGGACAGGGGGCCTACGAGCAGTACTTC
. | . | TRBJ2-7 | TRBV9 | CASSVDGVDSLYEQYF | TGTGCCAGCAGCGTAGATGGGGTGGACAGTTTATACGAGCAGTACTTC
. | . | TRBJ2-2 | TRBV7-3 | CASSHGGGYTGELFF | TGTGCCAGCAGCCATGGAGGGGGCTACACCGGGGAGCTGTTTTTT
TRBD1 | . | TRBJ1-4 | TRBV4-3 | CASSPPRRQGEKLFF | TGCGCCAGCAGCCCACCTCGCCGACAGGGGGAAAAACTGTTTTTT
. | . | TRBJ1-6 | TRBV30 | CAWVPVSGSPLHF | TGTGCCTGGGTACCGGTTTCGGGTTCACCCCTCCACTTT
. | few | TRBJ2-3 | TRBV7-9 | CASVSSGTDTQYF | TGTGCCAGCGTCAGTTCCGGCACAGATACGCAGTATTTT
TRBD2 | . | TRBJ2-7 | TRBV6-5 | CASSSLSGRDRRGAF | TGTGCCAGCAGCTCCCTCAGCGGGAGGGATCGGAGAGGGGCATTC
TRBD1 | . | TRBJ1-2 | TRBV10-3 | CAIRDGQGNYGYTF | TGTGCCATCAGGGACGGACAGGGCAACTATGGCTACACCTTC
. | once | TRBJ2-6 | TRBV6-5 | CASSWRDGANVLTF | TGTGCCAGCAGTTGGCGGGATGGGGCCAACGTCCTGACTTTC
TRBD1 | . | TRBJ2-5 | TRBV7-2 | CASSLGGTGQETQYF | TGTGCCAGCAGCTTAGGGGGGACAGGCCAAGAGACCCAGTACTTC
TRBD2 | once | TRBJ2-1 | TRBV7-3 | CASSLSGTSGHNEQFF | TGTGCCAGCAGCTTAAGTGGGACTAGCGGTCACAATGAGCAGTTCTTC
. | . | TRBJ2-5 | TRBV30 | CALRGLETQYF | TGTGCTCTTAGGGGTTTGGAGACCCAGTACTTC
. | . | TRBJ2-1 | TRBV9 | CASSVADNNEQFF | TGTGCCAGCAGCGTGGCAGATAACAATGAGCAGTTCTTC
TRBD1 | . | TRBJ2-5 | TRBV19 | CASRRTGTQTQYF | TGTGCCAGTAGACGGACAGGGACTCAGACCCAGTACTTC
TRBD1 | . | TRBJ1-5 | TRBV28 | CASSPGQGSNQPQHF | TGTGCCAGCAGCCCGGGACAGGGAAGCAATCAGCCCCAGCATTTT
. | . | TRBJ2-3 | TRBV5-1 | CASSFDRNTDTQYF | TGCGCCAGCAGCTTCGACAGAAACACAGATACGCAGTATTTT
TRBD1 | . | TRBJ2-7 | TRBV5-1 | CASSITGAKGEQYF | TGCGCCAGCAGCATCACAGGGGCTAAGGGCGAGCAGTACTTC
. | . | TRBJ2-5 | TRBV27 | CATSKIHSKETQYF | TGTGCCACCTCGAAAATACATAGCAAAGAGACCCAGTACTTC
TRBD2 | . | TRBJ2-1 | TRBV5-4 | CASSFRLAENNEQFF | TGTGCCAGCAGCTTTCGACTAGCGGAAAACAATGAGCAGTTCTTC
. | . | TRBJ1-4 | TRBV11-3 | CASSLGLNEKLFF | TGTGCCAGCAGCTTGGGCCTTAATGAAAAACTGTTTTTT
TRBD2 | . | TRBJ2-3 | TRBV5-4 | CASSSERGRLGTDTQYF | TGTGCCAGCAGCTCGGAGCGGGGCCGTTTAGGTACAGATACGCAGTATTTT
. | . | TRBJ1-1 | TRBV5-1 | CASSVTGPATEAFF | TGCGCCAGCAGCGTGACAGGCCCCGCCACTGAAGCTTTCTTT
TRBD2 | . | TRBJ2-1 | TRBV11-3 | CASSWGLGLYNEQFF | TGTGCCAGCAGCTGGGGACTAGGGCTCTACAATGAGCAGTTCTTC
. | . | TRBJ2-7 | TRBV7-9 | CASSLGATLQEQYF | TGTGCCAGCAGCTTAGGGGCCACCCTACAAGAGCAGTACTTC
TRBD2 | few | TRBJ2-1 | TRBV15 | CATSRGGGGPLEQFF | TGTGCCACCAGCAGAGGGGGCGGGGGGCCCCTGGAGCAGTTCTTC
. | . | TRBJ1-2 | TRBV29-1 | CSVPQGDYGYTF | TGCAGCGTTCCACAGGGAGACTATGGCTACACCTTC
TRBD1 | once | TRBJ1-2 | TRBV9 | CASSVLGHGDSYGYTF | TGTGCCAGCAGCGTTTTGGGGCATGGGGACAGCTATGGCTACACCTTC
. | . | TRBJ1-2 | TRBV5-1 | CASSLERGSYGYTF | TGCGCCAGCAGCTTGGAGAGAGGCTCCTATGGCTACACCTTC
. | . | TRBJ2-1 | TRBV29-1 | CSVEWGEHYNEQFF | TGCAGCGTTGAATGGGGGGAACACTACAATGAGCAGTTCTTC
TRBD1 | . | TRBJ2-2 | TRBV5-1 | CASSARQGGNTGELFF | TGCGCCAGCAGCGCCAGACAGGGGGGAAATACCGGGGAGCTGTTTTTT
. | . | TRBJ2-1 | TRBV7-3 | CASSPTGSGNEQFF | TGTGCCAGCAGCCCCACGGGATCCGGGAATGAGCAGTTCTTC
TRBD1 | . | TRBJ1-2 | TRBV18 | CASSPPGGLGNGYTF | TGTGCCAGCTCACCCCCAGGGGGCCTAGGGAATGGCTACACCTTC
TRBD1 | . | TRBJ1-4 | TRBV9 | CASSVGRGHGEKLFF | TGTGCCAGCAGCGTCGGCAGGGGGCATGGTGAAAAACTGTTTTTT
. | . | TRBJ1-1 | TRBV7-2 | CASSPGHGGEAFF | TGTGCCAGCAGCCCCGGTCACGGCGGTGAAGCTTTCTTT
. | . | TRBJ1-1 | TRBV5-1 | CASSLVGATEAFF | TGCGCCAGCAGCTTGGTAGGGGCCACTGAAGCTTTCTTT
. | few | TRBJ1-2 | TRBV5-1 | CASSEQGPENYGYTF | TGCGCCAGCAGCGAACAGGGACCAGAAAACTATGGCTACACCTTC
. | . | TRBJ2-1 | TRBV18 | CASSPNHRDYNEQFF | TGTGCCAGCTCACCTAATCACAGGGACTACAATGAGCAGTTCTTC
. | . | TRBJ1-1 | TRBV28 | CASTHGQNTEAFF | TGTGCCAGCACCCACGGACAGAACACTGAAGCTTTCTTT
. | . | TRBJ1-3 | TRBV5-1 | CASSPGGVGNTIYF | TGCGCCAGCAGCCCGGGGGGGGTCGGAAACACCATATATTTT
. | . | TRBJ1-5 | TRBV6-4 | CASSDSQGNQPQHF | TGTGCCAGCAGTGACTCGCAGGGGAATCAGCCCCAGCATTTT
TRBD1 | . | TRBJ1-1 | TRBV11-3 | CASSPWTGGANTEAFF | TGTGCCAGCAGCCCCTGGACAGGGGGTGCGAACACTGAAGCTTTCTTT
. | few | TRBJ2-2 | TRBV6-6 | CASSPLRADTGELFF | TGTGCCAGCAGTCCTCTTCGAGCTGACACCGGGGAGCTGTTTTTT